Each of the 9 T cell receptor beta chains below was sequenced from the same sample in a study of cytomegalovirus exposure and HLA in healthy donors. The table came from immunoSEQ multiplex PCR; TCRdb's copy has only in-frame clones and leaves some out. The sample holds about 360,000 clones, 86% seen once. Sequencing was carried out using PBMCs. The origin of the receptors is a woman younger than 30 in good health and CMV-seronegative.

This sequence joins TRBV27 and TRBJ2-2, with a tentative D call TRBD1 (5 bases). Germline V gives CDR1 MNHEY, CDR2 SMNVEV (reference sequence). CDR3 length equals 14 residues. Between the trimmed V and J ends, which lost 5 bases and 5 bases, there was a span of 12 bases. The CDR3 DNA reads TGTGCCAGCAGTCCCCTGGGGCGGACCGGGGAGCTGTTTTTT. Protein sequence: CASSPLGRTGELFF.

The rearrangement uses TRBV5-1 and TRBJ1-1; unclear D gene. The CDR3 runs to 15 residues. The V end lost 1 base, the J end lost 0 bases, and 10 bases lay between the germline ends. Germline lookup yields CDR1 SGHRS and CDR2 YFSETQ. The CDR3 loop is CASSLRGNLNTEAFF. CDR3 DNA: TGCGCCAGCAGCTTGCGGGGTAACTTGAACACTGAAGCTTTCTTT.

The DNA for the CDR3 is TGCGCCAGCAGCCAAGAGATAGCTAGCGGGACATGGACAGATACGCAGTATTTT. This codes for CASSQEIASGTWTDTQYF. V is TRBV4-1 and J is TRBJ2-3; 9 bases fit TRBD2. Germline V gives CDR1 MGHRA, CDR2 YSYEKL. The CDR3 length is 18 residues. The V and J ends lost 0 bases and 3 bases, in that order; junction bases with no gene match: 10.

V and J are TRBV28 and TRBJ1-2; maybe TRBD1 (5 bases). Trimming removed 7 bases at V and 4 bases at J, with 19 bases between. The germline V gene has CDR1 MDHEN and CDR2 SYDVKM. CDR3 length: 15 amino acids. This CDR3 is CASTSIGHDLYGYTF. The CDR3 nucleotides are TGTGCCAGCACTTCAATCGGACACGACCTCTATGGCTACACCTTC.

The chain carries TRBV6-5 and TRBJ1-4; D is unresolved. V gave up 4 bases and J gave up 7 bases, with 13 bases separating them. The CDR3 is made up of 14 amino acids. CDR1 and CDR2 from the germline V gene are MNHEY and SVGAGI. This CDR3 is CASSSGPASEKLFF. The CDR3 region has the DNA TGTGCCAGCAGTTCCGGCCCTGCTAGTGAAAAACTGTTTTTT.

The CDR3, as DNA: TGTGCCAGTACCCCAGGACTAGCGGGGGGGCCTGAGCAGTTCTTC. Its protein product is CASTPGLAGGPEQFF. V usage is TRBV19 and J usage is TRBJ2-1; 15 bases agree with TRBD2. The germline gives CDR1 LNHDA, CDR2 SQIVND (reference sequence). V was clipped by 7 bases and J by 9 bases; unmatched bases: 7. This CDR3 has 15 amino acids.

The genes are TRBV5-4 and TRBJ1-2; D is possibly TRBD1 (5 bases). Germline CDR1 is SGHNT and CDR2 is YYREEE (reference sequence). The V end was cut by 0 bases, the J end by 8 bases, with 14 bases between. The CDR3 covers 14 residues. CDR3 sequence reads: CASSLGRDFDGYTF. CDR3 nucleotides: TGTGCCAGCAGCTTGGGCAGGGATTTTGACGGCTACACCTTC.

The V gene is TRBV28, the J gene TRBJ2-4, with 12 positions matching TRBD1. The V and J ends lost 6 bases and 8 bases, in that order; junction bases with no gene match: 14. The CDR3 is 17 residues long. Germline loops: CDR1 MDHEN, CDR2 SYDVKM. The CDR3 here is CASSPMGQGAVGDIQYF. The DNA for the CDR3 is TGTGCCAGCAGCCCAATGGGACAGGGGGCGGTGGGAGACATTCAGTACTTC. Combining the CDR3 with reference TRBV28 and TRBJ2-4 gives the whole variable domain DVKVTQSSRYLVKRTGEKVFLECVQDMDHENMFWYRQDPGLGLRLIYFSYDVKMKEKGDIPEGYSVSREKKERFSLILESASTNQTSMYLCASSPMGQGAVGDIQYFGAGTRLSVL.

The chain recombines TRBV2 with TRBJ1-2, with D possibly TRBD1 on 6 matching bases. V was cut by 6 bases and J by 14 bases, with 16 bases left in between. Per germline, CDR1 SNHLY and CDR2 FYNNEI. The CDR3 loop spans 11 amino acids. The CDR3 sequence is CASSETTGMTF. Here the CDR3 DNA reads TGTGCCAGCAGCGAGACGACAGGTATGACCTTC.